Here is one T cell receptor (beta chain) with its context. The antigen remains unidentified. This specimen comes from a study of cytomegalovirus exposure and HLA in healthy donors. Study findings and constraints: Analysis performed later found around 15,000 TCR beta sequences associated with HLA alleles at 0.05 false discovery rate.

In the PCR, 60 Vbeta and 13 Jbeta primers were used. The repertoire was sequenced with immunoSEQ multiplex PCR; TCRdb's copy has only in-frame clones and lacks some. The sample lists about 98,000 clones; around 70% were seen once. The CDR3 length is 16 residues. CDR1 SEHNR and CDR2 FQNEAQ come from the germline V gene (reference sequence). The V gene lost 5 bases and the J gene lost 2 bases, with 16 bases spanning the gap. The sequenced material came from PBMCs. The clonotype comes from a female donor in good health and CMV-seronegative. The chain recombines TRBV7-9 with TRBJ2-1, with TRBD2 as a possible D gene (6 bases). Here the CDR3 DNA reads TGTGCCAGCAGCCAACGGAATCCGGGGGCCTACAATGAGCAGTTCTTC. Protein sequence: CASSQRNPGAYNEQFF.